Presented here are 29 T cell receptor beta chains from one specimen sequenced in a study of T-cell reconstitution after alpha-beta-depleted transplantation in children. Researchers prepared the TCRbeta library using unique molecular identifiers, the study reports. MiXCR, run by TCRdb on the PCR reads, gives a single entry per CDR3 protein. Among about 300,000 distinct CDR3 sequences listed, roughly a tenth were seen once. Here the sequenced sample was PBMCs, taken before TCRalphabeta/CD19-depleted stem cell transplant. The receptor source for this set is a boy younger than two with acute myeloid leukemia, due to receive a stem cell transplant.

The sample holds a few counts of this clonotype. The chain recombines TRBV6-1 with TRBJ2-3, with 9 bases that match TRBD1. Germline loops: CDR1 MNHNS, CDR2 SASEGT. CDR3 length: 14 residues. J gave up 4 bases and V 8 bases, and 7 bases lay outside the gene matches. The CDR3 coding sequence is TGTGCCAGCCCGGACAGGGGAGGGGCAGATACGCAGTATTTT. Its translation is CASPDRGGADTQYF.

In this sample, this clonotype turned up a few times. One junction end does not reproduce the germline sequence, and a read error may be involved. This chain joins TRBV4-1 and TRBJ2-7; unclear D gene. CDR3 length equals 14 residues. CDR1 is MGHRA, CDR2 YSYEKL, per germline. The CDR3 protein is CASRQESTHVEQYF. The CDR3 DNA sequence: TGCGCCAGCAGGCAAGAGTCTACACACGTTGAGCAGTACTTC.

This clonotype was recorded many times. J is TRBJ2-7 and V is TRBV29-1; D not certain. The CDR3 totals 12 residues. Germline CDR1 is SQVTM and CDR2 is ANQGSEA. V gave up 1 base and J gave up 2 bases, with 6 bases separating them. The CDR3 DNA follows: TGCAGCGTTGAAGTAACAACCTACGAGCAGTACTTC. This codes for CSVEVTTYEQYF.

This clonotype was found many times. Written as DNA, the CDR3 is TGTGCCATCACCCGGGACAGGTTGGGGAACACTGAAGCTTTCTTT. It codes for CAITRDRLGNTEAFF. The chain carries TRBV10-3 and TRBJ1-1, with 8 positions matching TRBD1. Germline CDR1 is ENHRY and CDR2 is SYGVKD. The CDR3 totals 15 residues. The junction had 8 bases not matched to a gene; V was cut back by 7 bases and J by 1 base.

This chain uses TRBV13 with TRBJ2-5; 8 bases fit TRBD2. The length of the CDR3 is 16 residues. Looked up from germline, CDR1 is PRHDT and CDR2 is FYEKMQ (reference sequence). The junction had 6 bases not matched to a gene; V was cut back by 2 bases and J by 1 base. The CDR3 DNA reads TGTGCCAGCAGCTTAAACCCAGCGGGAGCCCAAGAGACCCAGTACTTC. Its translation: CASSLNPAGAQETQYF.

This clonotype was observed at least ten times. The chain carries TRBV7-3 and TRBJ2-3; 10 bases agree with TRBD2. Germline-derived CDR1 and CDR2 are SGHTA and FQGTGA. The CDR3 loop spans 15 amino acids. Trimming at V came to 3 bases and at J to 5 bases, leaving 5 bases not matched to a gene. DNA for the CDR3: TGTGCCAGCAGCTTCGGGACTAGCGAGGTAGATACGCAGTATTTT. As protein: CASSFGTSEVDTQYF.

The gene calls are TRBV19 and TRBJ1-5; the D gene is possibly TRBD1 (6 bases). V dropped 7 bases and J dropped 6 bases, with 19 bases sitting between them. The V gene's germline CDR1 is LNHDA and CDR2 SQIVND (reference sequence). The CDR3 length is 15 residues. The CDR3 region is CASMAWAGEGQPQHF. The CDR3 DNA reads TGTGCCAGTATGGCATGGGCAGGGGAGGGTCAGCCCCAGCATTTT.

This clonotype was counted many times. The chain recombines TRBV28 with TRBJ2-3; TRBD2 might be the D (6 bases). V lost 2 bases to trimming and J lost 0 bases, with 24 bases between them. The CDR3 sequence is 20 residues long. Germline V CDR1 and CDR2: MDHEN, SYDVKM. The CDR3 region has the DNA TGTGCCAGCAGTTTAAATTTGAGGAGTACGGGAGAGTCTAGCACAGATACGCAGTATTTT. Residues: CASSLNLRSTGESSTDTQYF.

In regard to this clonotype: A much larger clone lies a single base off, so this may be a read error. The rearrangement joins TRBV5-1 to TRBJ2-2, with a weak D call TRBD1 (5 bases). Germline CDR1 and CDR2: SGHRS and YFSETQ. CDR3 size: 14 residues. V lost 0 bases and J 3 bases, leaving 6 bases between the germline ends. The CDR3 region is CASSLGQHTGELFF. As DNA, the CDR3 is TGCGCCAGCAGCTTGGGACAGCACACCGGGGAGCTGTTTTTT.

This clonotype was picked up many times. V and J are TRBV18 and TRBJ1-6, with unresolved D. The CDR3 totals 12 residues. CDR1 KGHSH and CDR2 LQKENI come from the germline V gene. Trimming removed 6 bases from V and 7 bases from J, with 7 bases in between. CDR3 amino acids: CASSTENSPLHF. CDR3 in DNA: TGTGCCAGCTCGACGGAGAATTCACCCCTCCACTTT.

Ten or more counts support this clonotype. The chain is built from TRBV20-1 and TRBJ2-5; TRBD2 matches 11 bases. Germline-derived CDR1 and CDR2 are DFQATT and SNEGSKA (reference sequence). V was pared by 6 bases and J by 2 bases, with 8 bases of the junction left unmatched. This CDR3 comprises 15 residues. The CDR3 is CSARWLAGGQETQYF. CDR3 bases: TGCAGTGCCAGGTGGCTAGCGGGAGGTCAAGAGACCCAGTACTTC.

Many counts were recorded for this clonotype. The V gene is TRBV4-1, the J gene TRBJ2-4; no reliable D call. CDR3 length: 17 residues. The V end lost 0 bases, the J end lost 0 bases, and 12 bases lay between the germline ends. Germline V CDR1 and CDR2: MGHRA, YSYEKL. CDR3 amino acids: CASSQEGHPLAKNIQYF. The CDR3 DNA reads TGCGCCAGCAGCCAAGAGGGTCACCCCCTAGCCAAAAACATTCAGTACTTC.

This clonotype has ten or more counts. This rearrangement joins TRBV28 to TRBJ2-1; 8 positions match TRBD2. This CDR3 spans 14 amino acids. Germline V gene sequence: CDR1 MDHEN, CDR2 SYDVKM. V lost 1 base to trimming and J lost 9 bases; unmatched junction nucleotides: 5. This chain's CDR3 is CASSLSGGRAEQFF. CDR3 DNA: TGTGCCAGCAGTTTATCGGGGGGGCGCGCTGAGCAGTTCTTC.

This clonotype was detected many times. The V call is TRBV14, the J call TRBJ2-1; 8 bases line up with TRBD1. Germline CDR1 reads SGHDN; CDR2 reads FVKESK. The V and J ends lost 1 base and 1 base, in that order; junction bases with no gene match: 3. The CDR3 contains 16 residues. The CDR3 DNA sequence: TGTGCCAGCAGCCAAGCCGACAGGGGATCCTACAATGAGCAGTTCTTC. It codes for CASSQADRGSYNEQFF.

This clonotype was counted between two and nine times. The V call is TRBV20-1, the J call TRBJ1-4; unclear D gene. The CDR3 is 16 amino acids. Germline values: CDR1 DFQATT, CDR2 SNEGSKA (reference sequence). V lost 0 bases to trimming and J lost 0 bases, with 11 bases between them. The CDR3, as DNA: TGCAGTGCTAGAGAGTCGGGAGGGACAACTAATGAAAAACTGTTTTTT. Translation gives CSARESGGTTNEKLFF.

This clonotype was seen repeatedly, ten times or more. The CDR3 bases are TGCGCCAGCAGCAGACTCGGGACTAGCGGAACAGATACGCAGTATTTT. Amino acid sequence: CASSRLGTSGTDTQYF. J is TRBJ2-3 and V is TRBV5-1; 11 nucleotides agree with TRBD2. CDR1 and CDR2 (germline): SGHRS, YFSETQ. The CDR3 is made up of 16 amino acids. The junction had 7 bases not matched to a gene; V was cut back by 4 bases and J by 3 bases. The entire variable domain, with the rest obtained from reference TRBV5-1 and TRBJ2-3, is as follows: KAGVTQTPRYLIKTRGQQVTLSCSPISGHRSVSWYQQTPGQGLQFLFEYFSETQRNKGNFPGRFSGRQFSNSRSEMNVSTLELGDSALYLCASSRLGTSGTDTQYFGPGTRLTVL.

This clonotype has ten or more counts. The V call is TRBV28, the J call TRBJ2-2; TRBD1 agrees at 8 bases. CDR1 is MDHEN, CDR2 SYDVKM, per germline. The CDR3 is 16 residues long. Trimming at V came to 2 bases and at J to 3 bases, leaving 5 bases not matched to a gene. The CDR3 here is CASSLRQGRYTGELFF. CDR3 bases: TGTGCCAGCAGTTTACGACAGGGGCGCTACACCGGGGAGCTGTTTTTT.

This clonotype was picked up many times. The rearrangement links TRBV10-3 to TRBJ2-7, with TRBD2 identical over 13 bases. The CDR3 sequence is 14 residues long. CDR1 ENHRY and CDR2 SYGVKD come from the germline V gene. J gave up 3 bases and V 5 bases, and 1 base lay outside the gene matches. The CDR3 sequence is CAISRTSGGYEQYF. The CDR3 coding sequence is TGTGCCATCAGTAGGACTAGCGGGGGCTACGAGCAGTACTTC.

The chain joins TRBV6-1 to TRBJ1-2; 10 bases align to TRBD1. With 6 bases clipped from V and 8 bases from J, the junction kept 3 bases outside the gene matches. Germline CDR1 reads MNHNS; CDR2 reads SASEGT. The CDR3 totals 12 residues. The CDR3 nucleotides read TGTGCCAGCAGGGGGACAGGGGACGGCTACACCTTC. It encodes CASRGTGDGYTF.

This clonotype was counted ten times or more. J is TRBJ2-5 and V is TRBV7-2; D call uncertain. Germline assignment: CDR1 SGHTA and CDR2 FQGNSA. V lost 4 bases to trimming and J lost 5 bases, with 14 bases between them. This CDR3 comprises 14 residues. The CDR3 is CASSSGGLRETQYF. CDR3 bases: TGTGCCAGCAGCTCTGGTGGGTTAAGGGAGACCCAGTACTTC.

This clonotype was detected ten times or more. This chain uses TRBV5-1 with TRBJ2-5; D gene uncertain. This CDR3 has 11 residues. Germline values: CDR1 SGHRS, CDR2 YFSETQ. V shed 2 bases and J shed 4 bases, with 3 bases lying between them. The CDR3 nucleotides read TGCGCCAGCAGCTTTGCAGAGACCCAGTACTTC. It codes for CASSFAETQYF.

The V call is TRBV5-1, the J call TRBJ2-1; TRBD1 or TRBD2 may be the D gene (5 bases each). Germline CDR1 and CDR2: SGHRS and YFSETQ. Trimming took off 5 bases at V and 5 bases at J, with 17 bases between the two ends. This CDR3 contains 15 residues. The CDR3 coding sequence is TGCGCCAGCAGTATCGGGACCATGAGGAACAATGAGCAGTTCTTC. It encodes CASSIGTMRNNEQFF.

The genes are TRBV12-3 or TRBV12-4 and TRBJ1-6; D not resolved. The V end lost 7 bases, the J end lost 10 bases, and 17 bases lay between the germline ends. The CDR3 runs 14 residues. The CDR3 loop is CASTLSGGRSPLHF. CDR3 sequence (DNA): TGTGCCAGCACCTTGAGCGGAGGTCGGTCACCCCTCCACTTT.

The sample holds many counts of this clonotype. The rearrangement joins TRBV7-9 to TRBJ2-5; D not resolved. Germline CDR1 reads SEHNR; CDR2 reads FQNEAQ (reference sequence). The CDR3 spans 13 residues. V was cut by 3 bases and J by 5 bases, with 10 bases left in between. In nucleotides, the CDR3 is TGTGCCAGCAGCTTTAGTCTCGGGGAGACCCAGTACTTC. Its protein product is CASSFSLGETQYF.

Many counts were recorded for this clonotype. This chain uses TRBV12-3 or TRBV12-4 with TRBJ2-7, with D perhaps assigned TRBD1 or TRBD2 (5 bases each). The germline V and J ends were trimmed by 4 bases and 7 bases, with 8 bases remaining between them. This CDR3 spans 11 amino acids. DNA of the CDR3: TGTGCCAGCAGTTCGGGGCCAGAGCAGTACTTC. Its protein product is CASSSGPEQYF.

This clonotype was recorded at least ten times. The rearrangement joins TRBV12-3 or TRBV12-4 to TRBJ1-1, with D perhaps matching TRBD1 (6 bases). Trimming removed 4 bases at V and 1 base at J, with 7 bases between. The CDR3 consists of 13 residues. Here the CDR3 reads CASSYRANTEAFF. Here the CDR3 DNA reads TGTGCCAGCAGTTACAGGGCGAACACTGAAGCTTTCTTT.

This clonotype was detected only a few times. This may stem from a read error, because a much larger clone lies one nucleotide away. The J gene is TRBJ1-5, the V gene TRBV18, with TRBD1 matching over 8 bases. Germline V lookup: CDR1 KGHSH, CDR2 LQKENI. The junction had 4 bases not matched to a gene; V was cut back by 8 bases and J by 4 bases. The CDR3 is 13 residues long. The CDR3 reads CASTTGANQPQHF. The CDR3 nucleotides are TGTGCCAGCACGACAGGGGCTAATCAGCCCCAGCATTTT. The whole variable domain, filled in from reference TRBV18 and TRBJ1-5, reads NAGVMQNPRHLVRRRGQEARLRCSPMKGHSHVYWYRQLPEEGLKFMVYLQKENIIDESGMPKERFSAEFPKEGPSILRIQQVVRGDSAAYFCASTTGANQPQHFGDGTRLSIL.

This clonotype was found many times. The chain links TRBV7-2 to TRBJ2-4; 9 nucleotides match TRBD2. The ends lost 4 bases at V and 3 bases at J; junction bases unmatched: 7. Germline CDR1 is SGHTA and CDR2 is FQGNSA. This CDR3 is 16 amino acids long. The CDR3 reads CASSSGSGGGKNIQYF. The CDR3 nucleotides are TGTGCCAGCAGCTCCGGTAGCGGGGGAGGCAAAAACATTCAGTACTTC.

This clonotype has at least ten counts. V and J are TRBV28 and TRBJ2-4; the match to TRBD2 covers 7 bases. The germline CDR1 and CDR2 sequences are MDHEN and SYDVKM. J lost 3 bases, V lost 4 bases, and 6 bases had no gene match. This CDR3 comprises 15 residues. CDR3 in amino acids: CASSSSGGGKNIQYF. The CDR3 bases are TGTGCCAGCAGTTCCTCGGGGGGAGGCAAAAACATTCAGTACTTC.